Listed here are 8 T cell receptor beta chains from one sample, sequenced in a study of CD4 T cells in relation to SARS-CoV-2 and coronaviruses. Repertoires were generated with immunoSEQ multiplex PCR, while TCRdb's copy carries only in-frame clones and drops some. Of about 37,000 clones in the sample, roughly 84% were seen once. These receptors have no identified antigens. The sequenced material came from naive CD4+ T cells from PBMCs, cultured in vitro. Subset noted: naive CD4+ T cells isolated by negative enrichment. Receptor source: an adult with COVID-19.

The J gene is TRBJ2-2, the V gene TRBV28, with D unclear. The germline CDR1 and CDR2 sequences are MDHEN and SYDVKM. Trimming removed 4 bases at V and 0 bases at J, with 6 bases between. CDR3 length: 14 amino acids. In DNA form, the CDR3 reads TGTGCCAGCAGTTCCCCCCCGAACACCGGGGAGCTGTTTTTT. Protein: CASSSPPNTGELFF.

As DNA, the CDR3 is TGTGCCAGCAGTCTCGACAATCAGCCCCAGCATTTT. Its protein is CASSLDNQPQHF. The chain employs TRBV6-1 and TRBJ1-5; D is undetermined. V was trimmed by 5 bases and J by 3 bases, leaving 5 bases between them. The CDR3 extends over 12 amino acids. The V gene's germline CDR1 is MNHNS and CDR2 SASEGT.

The J gene is TRBJ1-5, the V gene TRBV18; D uncertain. CDR3 length equals 14 residues. Trimming took off 4 bases at V and 2 bases at J, with 9 bases between the two ends. CDR1 and CDR2 (germline): KGHSH, LQKENI. CDR3 loop: CASSLGRGNQPQHF. The CDR3 region has the DNA TGTGCCAGCTCACTAGGACGGGGCAATCAGCCCCAGCATTTT. Full variable domain (remainder filled in from reference TRBV18 and TRBJ1-5): NAGVMQNPRHLVRRRGQEARLRCSPMKGHSHVYWYRQLPEEGLKFMVYLQKENIIDESGMPKERFSAEFPKEGPSILRIQQVVRGDSAAYFCASSLGRGNQPQHFGDGTRLSIL.

The sample holds a few counts of this clone. V usage is TRBV18 and J usage is TRBJ1-5; D not resolved. Per germline, CDR1 KGHSH and CDR2 LQKENI. Trimming took 1 base from V and 3 from J, leaving 16 bases between them. The CDR3 is made up of 17 amino acids. CDR3 nucleotide sequence: TGTGCCAGCTCACCACGCGGTGCTGGGCCGATCAATCAGCCCCAGCATTTT. It encodes CASSPRGAGPINQPQHF.

This clone occurred once. CDR3 nucleotides: TGTGCCACCAGTTCTCGGGACAGGGTAAACACCGGGGAGCTGTTTTTT. Translated, it gives CATSSRDRVNTGELFF. The chain has TRBV24-1 and TRBJ2-2; 9 bases agree with TRBD1. V lost 6 bases to trimming and J lost 2 bases; unmatched junction nucleotides: 6. Germline V gene sequence: CDR1 KGHDR, CDR2 SFDVKD. The CDR3 runs 16 residues.

This CDR3 is CASSQELAGAVTGELFF. The CDR3 DNA is TGCGCCAGCAGCCAAGAACTAGCGGGAGCTGTCACCGGGGAGCTGTTTTTT. The chain uses TRBV4-3 and TRBJ2-2; TRBD2 matches at 11 bases. The CDR3 runs to 17 residues. From germline, CDR1 is LGHNA and CDR2 YSLEER. With 0 bases clipped from V and 4 bases from J, the junction kept 4 bases outside the gene matches.

The chain is built from TRBV12-3 or TRBV12-4 and TRBJ2-7; a weak D match, TRBD1 (5 bases). V was pared by 3 bases and J by 1 base, with 7 bases between. The CDR3 spans 13 residues. The CDR3 nucleotides read TGTGCCAGCAGTTTGGGGCGATCCTACGAGCAGTACTTC. Protein: CASSLGRSYEQYF.

The chain joins TRBV28 to TRBJ1-3; D perhaps matches TRBD1 (5 bases). CDR3 length: 15 amino acids. V was pared by 3 bases and J by 4 bases, with 13 bases between. Germline CDR1 is MDHEN and CDR2 is SYDVKM. DNA for the CDR3: TGTGCCAGCAGTTTGTTGTTAGGGGTGGGAAACACCATATATTTT. Translating gives CASSLLLGVGNTIYF.